The 10 T cell receptor beta chains reported below all come from one sample, sequenced in a study of OX40 agonist ivuxolimab in advanced cancers. Library preparation was by the immunoSEQ multiplex PCR assay. TCRdb provides this immuneACCESS table in a form limited to in-frame rearrangements. Some clones are lacking; in checked studies, under half of them reflect an unresolved V gene, and why the rest are absent is not known. The sample includes about 81,000 clones, with around 84% observed a single time. 6% to 8.5% of the sample lies in the top ten. Sequences were derived from CD4+ or CD8+ T cells sorted from blood, sampled in a trial of the OX40 agonist ivuxolimab. The receptors stem from an adult with an advanced solid tumor such as melanoma, head and neck, liver or kidney cancer.

In DNA form, the CDR3 reads TGTGCCAGCAGTTTATACAGGGAGTCCTACGAGCAGTACTTC. This codes for CASSLYRESYEQYF. The chain links TRBV27 to TRBJ2-5, with D maybe TRBD1 (6 bases). The J call may be wrong; the DNA end is better matched by TRBJ2-7. Germline V lookup: CDR1 MNHEY, CDR2 SMNVEV (reference sequence). The CDR3 is 14 amino acids.

V and J are TRBV4-3 and TRBJ2-2; D uncertain. The length of the CDR3 is 16 residues. The V end lost 2 bases, the J end lost 6 bases, and 16 bases lay between the germline ends. Germline lookup yields CDR1 LGHNA and CDR2 YSLEER. The CDR3 nucleotides are TGCGCCAGCAGCCAATATTATCAAGCGTCCGCCGGGGAGCTGTTTTTT. Its translation is CASSQYYQASAGELFF.

The chain joins TRBV4-3 to TRBJ2-1; D is undetermined. V was clipped by 3 bases and J by 9 bases, with 15 bases between them. Germline loops: CDR1 LGHNA, CDR2 YSLEER. The CDR3 consists of 14 residues. CDR3 protein: CASSQNSNVREQFF. In nucleotides, the CDR3 is TGCGCCAGCAGCCAGAATTCGAATGTCCGTGAGCAGTTCTTC.

The chain couples TRBV4-3 to TRBJ2-3, with 9 bases identical to TRBD1. Germline CDR1 is LGHNA and CDR2 is YSLEER. The CDR3 has 15 residues. The ends lost 6 bases at V and 5 bases at J; junction bases unmatched: 9. CDR3 nucleotide sequence: TGCGCCAGCAGTCGCACAGGGGGCGGGGGAGATACGCAGTATTTT. Encoded protein: CASSRTGGGGDTQYF.

The CDR3 sequence is CASSTTFKRGELFF. CDR3 coding DNA: TGTGCCAGCAGCACGACCTTTAAACGCGGGGAGCTGTTTTTT. The gene calls are TRBV13 and TRBJ2-2, with D unresolved. With 5 bases removed from V and 7 bases from J, the gap between germline ends came to 14 bases. CDR1 and CDR2 (germline): PRHDT, FYEKMQ (reference sequence). CDR3 size: 14 residues.

The rearrangement joins TRBV20-1 to TRBJ1-2; no reliable D call. Germline V gene data show CDR1 as DFQATT and CDR2 as SNEGSKA (reference sequence). The CDR3 contains 11 residues. V was shortened by 0 bases and J by 2 bases, with 1 base between the two germline ends. The CDR3 DNA reads TGCAGTGCTAGAGAGAACTATGGCTACACCTTC. Protein product: CSARENYGYTF.

The genes are TRBV7-3 and TRBJ2-2; maybe TRBD2 (5 bases). Germline V lookup: CDR1 SGHTA, CDR2 FQGTGA. The CDR3 covers 15 residues. V lost 1 base and J lost 6, with 12 bases in between. CDR3 sequence reads: CASSLNPDSPGELFF. DNA of the CDR3: TGTGCCAGCAGCTTAAACCCGGACTCGCCCGGGGAGCTGTTTTTT. The full variable domain, its missing parts supplied by reference TRBV7-3 and TRBJ2-2, is GAGVSQTPSNKVTEKGKYVELRCDPISGHTALYWYRQSLGQGPEFLIYFQGTGAADDSGLPNDRFFAVRPEGSVSTLKIQRTERGDSAVYLCASSLNPDSPGELFFGEGSRLTVL.

The chain recombines TRBV7-3 with TRBJ2-5; 7 positions match TRBD1. There are 17 residues in the CDR3. Germline loops: CDR1 SGHTA, CDR2 FQGTGA. V lost 6 bases, J lost 1 base, and 14 bases stayed unmatched. The CDR3 DNA reads as TGTGCCAGCAGTCGACCCTCGTGGGACAGATGCCAAGAGACCCAGTACTTC. This encodes CASSRPSWDRCQETQYF.

This clone has more than one count but fewer than ten. This chain links TRBV18 with TRBJ1-1, with 7 bases lining up with TRBD1. Germline CDR1 is KGHSH and CDR2 is LQKENI. V was pared by 3 bases and J by 7 bases, with 8 bases of the junction left unmatched. The length of the CDR3 is 14 residues. CDR3 sequence (DNA): TGTGCCAGCTCACCCCAGAAGACAGGGCTTGAAGCTTTCTTT. This encodes CASSPQKTGLEAFF.

The V and J genes are TRBV2 and TRBJ2-1, with TRBD1 as a possible D gene (6 bases). Trimming pared 0 bases from V and 4 bases from J, leaving 10 bases between. The germline V gene has CDR1 SNHLY and CDR2 FYNNEI. CDR3 length: 15 amino acids. Here the CDR3 reads CASSEAWGQYNEQFF. The CDR3 DNA sequence: TGTGCCAGCAGTGAAGCATGGGGGCAGTACAATGAGCAGTTCTTC.